This is a list of T cell receptor beta chains from one sample in a study of blood T cell repertoires in COVID-19. Measured with immunoSEQ multiplex PCR; TCRdb has only the in-frame clones, and not every one. The data hold about 180,000 clones, with roughly four fifths observed a single time. Sequencing used peripheral blood. Receptor source: a woman aged 65 to 85 with COVID-19, enrolled during active disease. Both conserved end residues are part of each CDR3. Fields, in order: J gene, clone size, D gene, V gene, CDR3 length, CDR3 DNA, CDR3 protein. The D gene is left open where the match is weak. A clone size is listed for some rows: how often the clone was seen (once, few, many), or a class if it is expanded.

>TRBJ2-7|few|.|TRBV18|14
TGTGCCAGCTCACCCGGGCAGGGGCCCTACGAGCAGTACTTC
CASSPGQGPYEQYF
>TRBJ2-6|.|.|TRBV9|18
TGTGCCAGCAGCGAGGGGAGGACCCAGGGGGCTGGGGCCAACGTCCTGACTTTC
CASSEGRTQGAGANVLTF
>TRBJ2-3|once|.|TRBV7-9|13
TGTGCCAGCAGCCCTAGTCGTGCAGATACGCAGTATTTT
CASSPSRADTQYF
>TRBJ1-6|once|.|TRBV12-3/TRBV12-4|13
TGTGCCAGCAGTATCAGGGTTAATTCACCCCTCCACTTT
CASSIRVNSPLHF
>TRBJ2-5|.|TRBD2|TRBV19|17
TGTGCCAGTAGTACCGGTTATAGCGGGAGGCCCCAAGAGACCCAGTACTTC
CASSTGYSGRPQETQYF
>TRBJ2-7|.|TRBD2|TRBV4-3|16
TGCGCCAGCAGCCAAGGGGAAACTAGCGGACCCTACGAGCAGTACTTC
CASSQGETSGPYEQYF
>TRBJ2-1|.|TRBD2|TRBV5-4|15
TGTGCCAGCAGCTTGGGGTCAGCGGGATATAATGAGCAGTTCTTC
CASSLGSAGYNEQFF
>TRBJ2-5|.|.|TRBV7-8|14
TGTGCCAGCAGCCCGGGCCGGAGAGGGGAGACCCAGTACTTC
CASSPGRRGETQYF
>TRBJ2-7|.|TRBD2|TRBV6-5|13
TGTGCCAGCACACAGCTAGCGGTTTTGGAGCAGTACTTC
CASTQLAVLEQYF
>TRBJ2-1|once|.|TRBV5-4|16
TGTGCCAGCAGCCCGCTACCGGGACACCTGGGGAATGAGCAGTTCTTC
CASSPLPGHLGNEQFF
>TRBJ2-3|few|TRBD2|TRBV27|17
TGTGCCAGCAGTTTATACCTAGCGGGAGACTCCGCAGATACGCAGTATTTT
CASSLYLAGDSADTQYF
>TRBJ2-7|.|.|TRBV7-2|14
TGTGCCAGCAGCTTAGGTCCGGAGACCTACGAGCAGTACTTC
CASSLGPETYEQYF
>TRBJ1-6|.|.|TRBV30|15
TGTGCTTATGGGACATCGAGCTCCTATAATTCACCCCTCCACTTT
CAYGTSSSYNSPLHF
>TRBJ2-5|.|TRBD2|TRBV30|13
TGTGCCTGGACACTAGCGGGTGGTGAGACCCAGTACTTC
CAWTLAGGETQYF
>TRBJ2-5|once|.|TRBV6-1|17
TGTGCCAGCAGTGTGGGGGACTTCTTTGGGTACCAAGAGACCCAGTACTTC
CASSVGDFFGYQETQYF
>TRBJ2-7|.|.|TRBV6-5|13
TGTGCCAGCAGTCCTGGGGGGAGCTACGAGCAGTACTTC
CASSPGGSYEQYF
>TRBJ1-1|.|.|TRBV28|16
TGTGCCAGCAGTACGAACAAGAGGGCGCTAGGCACTGAAGCTTTCTTT
CASSTNKRALGTEAFF
>TRBJ1-4|.|TRBD1|TRBV28|15
TGTGCCAGCAGCCCTGGGACCCAGGGGGCTGAAAAACTGTTTTTT
CASSPGTQGAEKLFF
>TRBJ2-1|.|.|TRBV3-1/TRBV3-2|12
TGTGCCAGCAGCCAAGAATGGGCGGGGCAGTTCTTC
CASSQEWAGQFF
>TRBJ1-5|.|.|TRBV7-2|13
TGTGCCAGCAGCTCAAATGGCAATCAGCCCCAGCATTTT
CASSSNGNQPQHF
>TRBJ2-2|.|.|TRBV7-9|13
TGTGCCAGCAGCTTAGAGGAGATCGGGGAGCTGTTTTTT
CASSLEEIGELFF
>TRBJ1-2|.|.|TRBV12-3/TRBV12-4|13
TGTGCCAGCAGTTTATTCCCACAGTATGGCTACACCTTC
CASSLFPQYGYTF
>TRBJ2-7|.|TRBD2|TRBV28|17
TGTGCCAGCAGTTTAGACCTAGCGGATGCAAGCTCCTACGAGCAGTACTTC
CASSLDLADASSYEQYF
>TRBJ1-2|.|.|TRBV6-1|13
TGTGCCAGCAGTGAACAGGGCCCTTATGGCTACACCTTC
CASSEQGPYGYTF
>TRBJ2-7|few|.|TRBV2|11
TGTGCCAGCAGTCTTGGGCCGGAGCAGTACTTC
CASSLGPEQYF
>TRBJ2-3|.|TRBD1|TRBV7-2|16
TGTGCCAGCAGCCCGATCCTGGGACAGGGAACAGATACGCAGTATTTT
CASSPILGQGTDTQYF
>TRBJ1-2|once|TRBD1|TRBV24-1|15
TGTGCCACCAGTGAAACGGGACAGCGAGTTCGTGGCTACACCTTC
CATSETGQRVRGYTF
>TRBJ2-1|.|TRBD2|TRBV4-1|16
TGCGCCAGCAGCCAACGAGCGGGAGGGGAGTACAATGAGCAGTTCTTC
CASSQRAGGEYNEQFF
>TRBJ1-2|once|.|TRBV7-9|14
TGTGCCAGCAGCTTATTTGCGTACGGGGATGGCTACACCTTC
CASSLFAYGDGYTF
>TRBJ2-7|few|.|TRBV3-1/TRBV3-2|12
TGTGCCAGCAGCCGAACCTACTACGAGCAGTACTTC
CASSRTYYEQYF
>TRBJ2-1|.|TRBD1|TRBV6-2/TRBV6-3|15
TGTGCCAGCAGTTACTTTAGGGACAGGGCTTACGAGCAGTTCTTC
CASSYFRDRAYEQFF
>TRBJ2-5|.|.|TRBV29-1|12
TGCAGCGTCGAGCTCACCCAAGAGACCCAGTACTTC
CSVELTQETQYF
>TRBJ2-1|.|TRBD2|TRBV18|15
TGTGCCAGCTCACCAACGCAGCGGGAGGGGGATGAGCAGTTCTTC
CASSPTQREGDEQFF
>TRBJ2-1|.|.|TRBV11-2|14
TGTGCCAGCAGCTTACAGGGAAACGACAATGAGCAGTTCTTC
CASSLQGNDNEQFF
>TRBJ1-2|.|TRBD1|TRBV18|14
TGTGCCAGCTCACCCACAGGGGGCCACTATGGCTACACCTTC
CASSPTGGHYGYTF
>TRBJ2-7|.|.|TRBV2|14
TGTGCCAGCAGTAGAGGACAGTCCTCCTACGAGCAGTACTTC
CASSRGQSSYEQYF
>TRBJ1-4|.|TRBD1|TRBV19|15
TGTGCCAGTAGTGGGGGACAGTCAACTAATGAAAAACTGTTTTTT
CASSGGQSTNEKLFF
>TRBJ1-2|.|TRBD1|TRBV6-1|15
TGTGCCAGCAGTGAACAAGGACAGGGGAACTATGGCTACACCTTC
CASSEQGQGNYGYTF
>TRBJ1-4|.|.|TRBV19|15
TGTGCCAGTAGTCCGGACAGAGCAACTAATGAAAAACTGTTTTTT
CASSPDRATNEKLFF
>TRBJ2-3|.|TRBD2|TRBV28|13
TGTGCCAGCAGTTGGGGGGGAACAGATACGCAGTATTTT
CASSWGGTDTQYF
>TRBJ2-2|once|.|TRBV7-2|13
TGTGCCAGCGTCATTAGGGGCACCGGGGAGCTGTTTTTT
CASVIRGTGELFF
>TRBJ2-7|few|TRBD1|TRBV5-6|15
TGTGCCAGCAGCTTGGGGGGACAGGGAGTATACGAGCAGTACTTC
CASSLGGQGVYEQYF
>TRBJ1-2|.|TRBD1|TRBV5-6|13
TGTGCCAGCAGCCGACAGGGGGCCCGCGGCTACACCTTC
CASSRQGARGYTF
>TRBJ2-5|.|TRBD2|TRBV7-3|16
TGTGCCAGCAGCCAATCTAGGACTAGCGGGAGAGAGACCCAGTACTTC
CASSQSRTSGRETQYF
>TRBJ2-1|.|.|TRBV19|13
TGTGCCAGTAGTGCCACCAGAGCGGGTGAGCAGTTCTTC
CASSATRAGEQFF
>TRBJ2-5|.|TRBD2|TRBV5-1|14
TGCGCCAGCAGCTTGCTAGCGGGGCAAGAGACCCAGTACTTC
CASSLLAGQETQYF
>TRBJ1-5|.|TRBD1|TRBV28|13
TGTGCCAGCAGTAGACAGGGGATACAGCCCCAGCATTTT
CASSRQGIQPQHF
>TRBJ2-7|.|TRBD2|TRBV7-2|15
TGTGCCAGCAGCGTCTCTAGCGGGCCATCCTACGAGCAGTACTTC
CASSVSSGPSYEQYF
>TRBJ1-1|few|TRBD1|TRBV6-2/TRBV6-3|16
TGTGCCAGCAGTTACGGCCCGGGACAGGGAGGGACTGAAGCTTTCTTT
CASSYGPGQGGTEAFF
>TRBJ2-2|.|.|TRBV11-2|16
TGTGCCAGCAGCCCCCTCGAAACAGGGTTGACCGGGGAGCTGTTTTTT
CASSPLETGLTGELFF
>TRBJ2-1|.|TRBD2|TRBV18|17
TGTGCCAGCTCACGTCTAGCGGGAGGGCCCGAGGGCAATGAGCAGTTCTTC
CASSRLAGGPEGNEQFF
>TRBJ2-1|few|.|TRBV9|15
TGTGCCAGCAGCGTAGGAGGCGCGTCCTACAATGAGCAGTTCTTC
CASSVGGASYNEQFF